The clone carrying this T cell receptor (beta chain) has more than one count but fewer than ten. What it recognizes is unknown. This sample stems from a study of CD8 T cells in ankylosing spondylitis. The study's findings and limits: Peripheral blood held disease-linked clones only at relatively low frequency, and these were CD8+. Characteristic of ankylosing spondylitis blood, it appeared, was a TCR beta motif comprising several highly homologous variants.

Using quantitative 5'-RACE with molecular barcodes, the authors made TCR beta libraries. TCRdb independently ran MiXCR on the 5' RACE reads; one entry per CDR3 protein. The sample lists some 240,000 distinct CDR3 sequences, about 18% occurring once. This TCR was sampled from a male donor with ankylosing spondylitis or in good health (not recorded which). What was sequenced was blood, either unsorted or a sorted T cell fraction (not recorded which).

The CDR3 loop is CASSYELFTDTQYF. The CDR3, as DNA: TGTGCCAGCAGTTATGAACTTTTCACAGATACGCAGTATTTT. V is TRBV6-5 and J is TRBJ2-3, with unresolved D. The CDR3 sequence is 14 residues long. Germline V gene sequence: CDR1 MNHEY, CDR2 SVGAGI. Deletions cut 3 bases from V and 2 bases from J, with 9 bases between.